These 21 T cell receptor beta chains were all obtained from the same sample, sequenced in a study of Graves' ophthalmopathy and Graves' hyperthyroidism. The authors amplified TCR beta CDR3 regions from RNA transcripts. The authors performed first-round RT-PCR with HTBI primers and then a second-round multiplex PCR. TCRdb reprocessed the multiplex PCR reads with MiXCR, giving one entry per CDR3 protein. The sample records 200,000 to 250,000 distinct CDR3 sequences, 45% being singletons. The sample was peripheral blood. These receptors were taken from an adult man with Graves' ophthalmopathy.

This clonotype was detected only a few times. Here the CDR3 reads CASNRHTSNSPLHF. CDR3 DNA: TGTGCCAGCAACCGACATACCTCTAATTCACCCCTCCACTTT. This sequence joins TRBV28 and TRBJ1-6; D ambiguous. Germline V gene lookup returns CDR1 MDHEN and CDR2 SYDVKM. Trimming shortened V by 7 bases and J by 6 bases, and 13 bases separated the two germline ends. The CDR3 is 14 residues long.

The V gene is TRBV24-1, the J gene TRBJ2-7; the match to TRBD2 covers 13 bases. CDR1 and CDR2 (germline): KGHDR, SFDVKD. This CDR3 is built from 16 residues. The trim removed 4 bases at V and 1 base at J, leaving 3 bases unmatched. The CDR3 DNA follows: TGTGCCACCAGTGACGCGACTAGCGGGAGGTCCTACGAGCAGTACTTC. It translates to CATSDATSGRSYEQYF.

The genes are TRBV20-1 and TRBJ1-4; D unresolved. Trimming removed 6 bases at V and 0 bases at J, with 11 bases between. Germline loops: CDR1 DFQATT, CDR2 SNEGSKA (reference sequence). CDR3 size: 14 residues. DNA for the CDR3: TGCAGTGCCAGTGGCGCTGCAACTAATGAAAAACTGTTTTTT. Protein product: CSASGAATNEKLFF.

The chain recombines TRBV12-3 or TRBV12-4 with TRBJ1-1; 10 bases are a match to TRBD1. V shed 6 bases, J shed 7 bases, and the junction held 11 bases outside the gene matches. The CDR3 contains 15 residues. CDR3 DNA sequence: TGTGCCAGCAGCTCGGGGGGACAGGGGATTTTTGAAGCTTTCTTT. This sequence encodes CASSSGGQGIFEAFF.

In this sample, this clonotype turned up a few times. The rearrangement joins TRBV20-1 to TRBJ2-2; the D call may be TRBD1 or TRBD2 (5 bases each). V dropped 3 bases and J dropped 5 bases, with 10 bases sitting between them. The CDR3 runs to 13 residues. Germline V gene sequence: CDR1 DFQATT, CDR2 SNEGSKA (reference sequence). In DNA, the CDR3 is TGCAGTGCTAGCGGAGAGGGGACCGGGGAGCTGTTTTTT. It translates to CSASGEGTGELFF.

The chain employs TRBV12-3 or TRBV12-4 and TRBJ2-6; no clear D gene. The CDR3 loop spans 15 amino acids. The CDR3 loop reads CASGLVTSGANVLTF. CDR3 nucleotide sequence: TGTGCTAGTGGTTTGGTAACCTCTGGGGCCAACGTCCTGACTTTC.

V and J are TRBV2 and TRBJ1-2, with D possibly matching TRBD1 (6 bases). The V gene lost 3 bases and the J gene lost 3 bases, with 14 bases spanning the gap. CDR1 is SNHLY, CDR2 FYNNEI, per germline. The CDR3 spans 15 residues. The CDR3 DNA is TGTGCCAGCAGTGAGGGAGGGGGGCGCCACTATGGCTACACCTTC. Residues: CASSEGGGRHYGYTF.

The V call is TRBV10-3, the J call TRBJ2-5; D may be TRBD2 (5 bases). V lost 0 bases and J 5 bases, leaving 7 bases between the germline ends. The V gene's germline CDR1 is ENHRY and CDR2 SYGVKD. CDR3 length: 13 amino acids. CDR3 loop: CAISESTRETQYF. As DNA, the CDR3 is TGTGCCATCAGTGAGTCAACTAGGGAGACCCAGTACTTC.

The chain links TRBV10-3 to TRBJ2-7, with 9 bases fitting TRBD2. This CDR3 comprises 14 residues. Germline V gene sequence: CDR1 ENHRY, CDR2 SYGVKD. V shed 4 bases and J 6 bases; nucleotides not matched to a gene: 7. In nucleotides, the CDR3 is TGTGCCATCAGTGGACTAGCGGCAGGCGGCGAGCAGTACTTC. Its translation is CAISGLAAGGEQYF.

This clonotype was seen many times. V gene TRBV6-5 combines with J gene TRBJ1-2, with 7 bases aligning to TRBD1. Germline lookup yields CDR1 MNHEY and CDR2 SVGAGI. The V segment lost 4 bases and the J segment 8 bases; nucleotides outside the gene matches: 7. CDR3 length: 13 amino acids. This CDR3 reads CASSSEQGRGYTF. The CDR3, as DNA: TGTGCCAGCAGTTCGGAACAGGGGAGGGGCTACACCTTC.

In this sample, this clonotype turned up many times. The chain links TRBV29-1 to TRBJ2-5, with 11 bases aligning to TRBD2. V gave up 6 bases and J gave up 5 bases; unmatched junction bases: 11. The germline CDR1 and CDR2 sequences are SQVTM and ANQGSEA. The CDR3 is made up of 15 amino acids. Written as DNA, the CDR3 is TGCAGCGTCACGGCGTCCCTAGCGGGAGGTGAGACCCAGTACTTC. It codes for CSVTASLAGGETQYF.

The chain's CDR3 is CATSLGWDSYEQYF. The CDR3, as DNA: TGTGCCACCAGTCTTGGGTGGGACTCCTACGAGCAGTACTTC. The rearrangement uses TRBV15 and TRBJ2-7; D gene unclear. Trimming pared 6 bases from V and 0 bases from J, leaving 12 bases between. The CDR3 consists of 14 residues. CDR1 is LNHNV and CDR2 is YYDKDF in the germline V gene (reference sequence).

V is TRBV19 and J is TRBJ2-7; 7 positions agree with TRBD1. V was clipped by 4 bases and J by 2 bases; unmatched bases: 5. Germline V gives CDR1 LNHDA, CDR2 SQIVND (reference sequence). The CDR3 spans 14 residues. CDR3 amino acids: CASSTPGQTYEQYF. Written as DNA, the CDR3 is TGTGCCAGTAGTACCCCGGGACAGACCTACGAGCAGTACTTC.

Here the CDR3 DNA reads TGTGCCAGCAGGCGGACAGGGGATAGCAATCAGCCCCAGCATTTT. Translating gives CASRRTGDSNQPQHF. This chain joins TRBV7-2 and TRBJ1-5; 9 positions agree with TRBD1. The germline V gene has CDR1 SGHTA and CDR2 FQGNSA. This CDR3 contains 15 residues. Unmatched junction bases numbered 3, after V lost 6 bases and J lost 0 bases.

This clonotype was seen more than once but under ten times. V gene TRBV19 combines with J gene TRBJ2-7; possible D gene TRBD1, 6 bases. Between the trimmed V and J ends, which lost 10 bases and 2 bases, there was a span of 12 bases. The CDR3 consists of 12 residues. Per the germline V gene, CDR1 is LNHDA and CDR2 is SQIVND (reference sequence). The DNA of the CDR3 is TGTGCCACCGAGGGACAAGCCTACGAGCAGTACTTC. It yields the protein CATEGQAYEQYF.

The chain links TRBV24-1 to TRBJ1-1, with D possibly TRBD1 on 5 matching bases. The CDR3 extends over 16 amino acids. Deletions cut 5 bases from V and 4 bases from J, with 19 bases between. CDR1 and CDR2 from the germline V gene are KGHDR and SFDVKD. CDR3 loop: CATSAQTPGGATEAFF. In nucleotides, the CDR3 is TGTGCCACCAGTGCCCAGACTCCCGGTGGGGCCACTGAAGCTTTCTTT.

The rearrangement joins TRBV19 to TRBJ2-7; 12 nucleotides agree with TRBD1. Germline values: CDR1 LNHDA, CDR2 SQIVND (reference sequence). The junction had 6 bases not matched to a gene; V was cut back by 5 bases and J by 4 bases. The CDR3 consists of 15 residues. CDR3 sequence: CASSFRDRGQYEQYF. CDR3 DNA sequence: TGTGCCAGTAGTTTCAGGGACAGGGGGCAGTACGAGCAGTACTTC.

The chain carries TRBV6-5 and TRBJ1-2, with a weak D call TRBD1 (6 bases). Germline V gene sequence: CDR1 MNHEY, CDR2 SVGAGI. The CDR3 runs to 16 residues. V was cut by 6 bases and J by 1 base, with 18 bases left in between. The CDR3 region has the DNA TGTGCCAGCAGCCCAATCGGGACACCCGATAACTATGGCTACACCTTC. It translates to CASSPIGTPDNYGYTF.

This chain connects TRBV6-4 to TRBJ2-3, with 9 positions matching TRBD2. V lost 3 bases to trimming and J lost 3 bases; unmatched junction nucleotides: 4. There are 15 residues in the CDR3. Germline-derived CDR1 and CDR2 are MRHNA and SNTAGT. CDR3 amino acids: CASSEVLAGTDTQYF. The CDR3 DNA sequence: TGTGCCAGCAGTGAAGTACTAGCGGGTACAGATACGCAGTATTTT.

V usage is TRBV5-8 and J usage is TRBJ2-2, with 7 positions matching TRBD1. Germline V CDR1 and CDR2: SGHTS, YDEGEE. This CDR3 is 15 amino acids long. J lost 8 bases, V lost 4 bases, and 11 bases had no gene match. The CDR3 coding sequence is TGTGCCAGCAGCGTCCGGACAGGAGGAGGAGGGGAGCTGTTTTTT. It codes for CASSVRTGGGGELFF.

This clonotype was seen only a few times. V usage is TRBV7-3 and J usage is TRBJ1-2; D is ambiguous. Trimming stripped 5 bases from V and 3 bases from J, with 16 bases between. Germline CDR1 is SGHTA and CDR2 is FQGTGA. This CDR3 is built from 15 residues. The CDR3 protein is CASSPNFLTDYGYTF. For the CDR3, the DNA is TGTGCCAGCAGCCCGAATTTTCTGACCGACTATGGCTACACCTTC.